Listed below are T cell receptor beta chains from one sample, sequenced in a study of cytomegalovirus exposure and HLA in healthy donors. Assay used: immunoSEQ multiplex PCR; TCRdb lists only in-frame clones, some missing. The profile covers 100,000 to 150,000 clones, with about nine tenths appearing a single time and less than 1.5% taken by the ten largest. Input material: PBMCs. These receptors were taken from a man in his thirties or forties in good health and CMV-seronegative. Both conserved end residues are part of each CDR3. Fields, in order: V gene, J gene, clone size, D gene, CDR3 DNA, CDR3 protein. The D gene is left open where the match is weak. Not all rows give a size; the values are once, few, many and, for expanded clones, a class.

TRBV4-1,TRBJ2-7,-,-,TGCGCCAGCAGCCGGACCGCCAGGGAACCCTACGAGCAGTACTTC,CASSRTAREPYEQYF
TRBV27,TRBJ2-1,-,TRBD2,TGTGCCAGCAGTTTCCCTCCAGTAGCGGGAGGGGCCTACAATGAGCAGTTCTTC,CASSFPPVAGGAYNEQFF
TRBV27,TRBJ2-1,-,TRBD2,TGTGCCAGCAGCCGCCCGGGACTACCGAATGACAATGAGCAGTTCTTC,CASSRPGLPNDNEQFF
TRBV25-1,TRBJ1-4,-,-,TGTGCCAGCAGTGATGGAGGACAGAGTAATGAAAAACTGTTTTTT,CASSDGGQSNEKLFF
TRBV27,TRBJ2-1,-,-,TGTGCCAGCAGTTTCGGGGGGCTTATTTCCTACAATGAGCAGTTCTTC,CASSFGGLISYNEQFF
TRBV27,TRBJ2-7,-,-,TGTGCCAGCAGGGACCGGGGCTACGAGCAGTACTTC,CASRDRGYEQYF
TRBV27,TRBJ2-5,-,TRBD2,TGTGCCAGCAGTAATCTAGCGGGAGGTCAAGAGACCCAGTACTTC,CASSNLAGGQETQYF
TRBV5-1,TRBJ2-3,-,TRBD1,TGCGCCAGCAGCGGCGGACAGGGGACAGATACGCAGTATTTT,CASSGGQGTDTQYF
TRBV6-6,TRBJ2-1,-,-,TGTGCCAGCAGTTTATCGGGGTCCTACAATGAGCAGTTCTTC,CASSLSGSYNEQFF
TRBV2,TRBJ1-4,-,TRBD1,TGTGCCAGCAGCCTCGATTTGGGACAGGGAATTTTT,CASSLDLGQGIF
TRBV18,TRBJ1-5,once,TRBD1,TGTGCCAGCTCACCTACCGGGACAGGGGGCAATCAGCCCCAGCATTTT,CASSPTGTGGNQPQHF
TRBV11-2,TRBJ1-1,-,TRBD1,TGTGCCAGCAGCTCGACGACAGGGGGGACTGAAGCTTTCTTT,CASSSTTGGTEAFF
TRBV18,TRBJ2-3,-,-,TGTGCCAGCTCACCTATCCAGGGCACAGATACGCAGTATTTT,CASSPIQGTDTQYF
TRBV11-1,TRBJ1-5,-,-,TGTGCCAGCAGCTTAGCGCGCAGGGCGGACCAGCCCCAGCATTTT,CASSLARRADQPQHF
TRBV10-2,TRBJ1-5,once,-,TGCGCCAGCAGTGACAAACGAGGTCGGAGAGGAAGCAATCAGCCCCAGCATTTT,CASSDKRGRRGSNQPQHF
TRBV6-5,TRBJ2-2,-,-,TGTGCCAGCAGTTACCTACGGAGGGACACCGGGGAGCTGTTTTTT,CASSYLRRDTGELFF
TRBV5-1,TRBJ1-1,-,TRBD1,TGCGCCAGCAGCCGACAGGGGATGAACACTGAAGCTTTCTTT,CASSRQGMNTEAFF
TRBV6-5,TRBJ2-7,-,TRBD2,TGTGCCAGCGCTCTAGCGGGAGGGCCTTCGTACGAGCAGTACTTC,CASALAGGPSYEQYF
TRBV9,TRBJ2-7,-,TRBD1,TGTGCCAGCAGCGTAGCTGGGGACAGCTTCTACGAGCAGTACTTC,CASSVAGDSFYEQYF
TRBV27,TRBJ1-1,-,-,TGTGCCAGCAGTTCTCAACCAATGAGGGCAGTCATGAACACTGAAGCTTTCTTT,CASSSQPMRAVMNTEAFF
TRBV27,TRBJ2-7,-,-,TGTGCCAGCAGTTTAAGACAGAACTACGAGCAGTACTTC,CASSLRQNYEQYF
TRBV7-2,TRBJ1-5,-,-,TGTGCCAGCAGCCCCTCTTTTAGCGCGCCCCAGCATTTT,CASSPSFSAPQHF
TRBV7-6,TRBJ1-1,-,TRBD1,TGTGCCAGCAGCATTGACAGGGTTGGAGGGAAATTCTTT,CASSIDRVGGKFF
TRBV5-1,TRBJ1-5,-,TRBD1,TGCGCCAGCAGCGTGGGACAGGTCCCTATTAGCAATCAGCCCCAGCATTTT,CASSVGQVPISNQPQHF
TRBV5-6,TRBJ2-5,-,TRBD1,TGTGCCAGCAGCTTGGAGGGACAGGGGGCTCGTGGGGAGACCCAGTACTTC,CASSLEGQGARGETQYF
TRBV14,TRBJ2-7,-,-,TGTGCCAGCAGCCCCCTCGGGGGAGAGCAGTACTTC,CASSPLGGEQYF
TRBV10-1,TRBJ2-7,-,-,TGCGCCAGCAGTGAGAATGCAGGGCCCTACGAGCAGTACTTC,CASSENAGPYEQYF
TRBV5-1,TRBJ2-1,-,TRBD2,TGCGCCAGCAGCTTTACTAGCGGGACCAGCTCCTACAATGAGCAGTTCTTC,CASSFTSGTSSYNEQFF
TRBV9,TRBJ2-2,-,TRBD2,TGTGCCAGCAGCGGGTTAGGACTAGCGGCTGCCGGGGAGCTGTTTTTT,CASSGLGLAAAGELFF
TRBV5-6,TRBJ1-1,-,-,TGTGCCAGCAGCCAGGGACACCCGAACACTGAAGCTTTCTTT,CASSQGHPNTEAFF
TRBV7-2,TRBJ2-7,-,TRBD2,TGTGCCAGCAGCTTAGGTCTAGCGGGAGCAAGCTACGAGCAGTACTTC,CASSLGLAGASYEQYF
TRBV7-2,TRBJ1-5,-,-,TGTGCCAGCAGCTCACAGATTAATCAGCCCCAGCATTTT,CASSSQINQPQHF
TRBV5-1,TRBJ1-1,-,-,TGCGCCAGCAGCCGAGGACAGCCAGCTCTTGAAGCTTTCTTT,CASSRGQPALEAFF
TRBV11-3,TRBJ2-1,-,TRBD2,TGTGCCAGCAGCTTAGCGGGACTAGCGGGAGTTACTGAGCAGTTCTTC,CASSLAGLAGVTEQFF
TRBV7-2,TRBJ2-2,-,-,TGTGCCAGCAGCTCAGAGGTCGGGGAGCTGTTTTTT,CASSSEVGELFF
TRBV19,TRBJ2-7,-,TRBD2,TGTGCCAGTAGTATGAAGGGTGCGGGAGGCTACGAGCAGTACTTC,CASSMKGAGGYEQYF
TRBV7-3,TRBJ2-5,-,-,TGTGCCAGCAGCCCGAGATCAGGGTACCAAGAGACCCAGTACTTC,CASSPRSGYQETQYF
TRBV5-6,TRBJ2-7,-,TRBD2,TGTGCCAGCAGCTTGGGACCTAGCGGAACCTACGAGCAGTACTTC,CASSLGPSGTYEQYF
TRBV2,TRBJ2-7,-,-,TGTGCCAGCTCGGACTTGCCCTACGAGCAGTACTTC,CASSDLPYEQYF
TRBV2,TRBJ2-1,-,-,TGTGCCAGCAGATCCGAGGGTGAGCAGTTCTTC,CASRSEGEQFF
TRBV6-1,TRBJ2-7,-,TRBD2,TGTGCCAGCACGCCGGGTAGCGGGAGGGGACTCGAGCAGTACTTC,CASTPGSGRGLEQYF
TRBV2,TRBJ2-1,once,TRBD1,TGTGCCAGCAGATTGACAGGGGGCTTGAATGAGCAGTTCTTC,CASRLTGGLNEQFF
TRBV6-4,TRBJ1-2,-,-,TGTGCCAGCAGGCGACGGGGGGACCGGGGTGGCTACACCTTC,CASRRRGDRGGYTF
TRBV9,TRBJ2-1,-,TRBD2,TGTGCCAGCAGCGTAGTTCTAGCGGGAGGCAATGAGCAGTTCTTC,CASSVVLAGGNEQFF
TRBV27,TRBJ1-2,-,TRBD1,TGTGCCAGCAGTTTCTCTGGACAGGGGGCGCGAGGCTACACCTTC,CASSFSGQGARGYTF
TRBV5-6,TRBJ1-2,-,-,TGTGCCAGCAGCTTGGGTGGAGGCGCGGAGGGCTACACCTTC,CASSLGGGAEGYTF
TRBV7-8,TRBJ2-7,-,TRBD1,TGTGCCAGCAGCTTAGACAGGGGCTACGAGCAGTACTTC,CASSLDRGYEQYF
TRBV21-1,TRBJ2-2,few,-,TGTGCCAGCAGCAAAACTAGCTTCTCCGGGGAGCTGTTTTTT,CASSKTSFSGELFF
TRBV7-2,TRBJ2-7,-,TRBD2,TGTGCCAGCAGCTTAGCAGGACTAGCGGGAGGTAGATCCTACGAGCAGTACTTC,CASSLAGLAGGRSYEQYF
TRBV18,TRBJ2-7,-,-,TGTGCCAGCTCACCCCCGTGGGGTCCGGGAGTGGGCGAGCAGTACTTC,CASSPPWGPGVGEQYF
TRBV5-1,TRBJ2-2,-,-,TGCGCCAGCAGCCCCGACAGAGACACCGGGGAGCTGTTTTTT,CASSPDRDTGELFF